Sequencing of this T cell receptor beta chain was carried out in a study of blood T cell repertoires in COVID-19. Study-level information: COVID-19 samples collected from the United States, Italy and Spain covered acute and convalescent phases.

The germline gives CDR1 MNHEY, CDR2 SVGEGT. The CDR3 is 12 residues long. V was trimmed by 0 bases and J by 6 bases, leaving 4 bases between them. Authors' data handling: Amplification of reference gene primers was used by the study to estimate nucleated cell counts. TCRdb's copy holds only in-frame clones and misses some; the assay was immunoSEQ multiplex PCR. From that table come the V and J calls and clone size; the DNA was used to work out D and trimming. Among roughly 38,000 clones, around four fifths were seen once, and the ten largest hold 13% to 15%. The receptor was derived from a human donor in a cohort sampled during active COVID-19. The chain carries TRBV6-2 or TRBV6-3 and TRBJ2-3; no firm D call. The sample comprised peripheral blood. The CDR3 coding sequence is TGTGCCAGCAGTTACTCGCGTGATACGCAGTATTTT. Residues: CASSYSRDTQYF.